These T cell receptor beta chains were read from a single sample in a study of blood T cells in healthy people across ages. MiXCR, run by TCRdb on the 5' RACE reads, gives a single entry per CDR3 protein. The table lists around 970,000 distinct CDR3 sequences, roughly 51% of them singletons. Source material: blood. Every receptor here comes from a woman aged 55-69 years in good health. Both conserved end residues are part of each CDR3. A D gene is named only where the DNA matches it firmly. The listing skips clone size in some rows; elsewhere it reads once, few, many or a size class.

cdr3_length	v_call	j_call	clone_size	d_call	cdr3_aa	cdr3_nt
14	TRBV29-1	TRBJ1-2	.	.	CSVELNLGAEGYTF	TGCAGCGTTGAGCTTAACTTGGGGGCGGAGGGCTACACCTTC
16	TRBV2	TRBJ2-3	.	TRBD2	CASSAGGIVGTDTQYF	TGTGCCAGCAGTGCGGGAGGGATCGTAGGCACAGATACGCAGTATTTT
13	TRBV12-3/TRBV12-4	TRBJ2-7	once	.	CASSFNEVYEQYF	TGTGCCAGCAGTTTTAACGAGGTCTACGAGCAGTACTTC
15	TRBV20-1	TRBJ1-2	.	TRBD1	CSARARRDRGRGYTF	TGCAGTGCTAGAGCGAGAAGGGACAGGGGGCGCGGGTACACCTTC
14	TRBV20-1	TRBJ2-1	.	TRBD2	CSAPTSGSVNEQFF	TGCAGTGCCCCTACTAGCGGGAGTGTGAATGAGCAGTTCTTC
14	TRBV11-2	TRBJ1-2	.	.	CASSLTQLNYGYTF	TGTGCCAGCAGCTTAACCCAGCTTAACTATGGCTACACCTTC
15	TRBV5-1	TRBJ2-7	.	.	CASSLDPGGGDEQYF	TGCGCCAGCAGCTTGGATCCCGGGGGTGGGGACGAGCAGTACTTC
13	TRBV2	TRBJ2-5	.	.	CASSEGSRQTQYF	TGTGCCAGTAGTGAGGGGAGCCGGCAGACCCAGTACTTC
15	TRBV20-1	TRBJ1-2	.	TRBD1	CSAESNRGEDYGYTF	TGCAGTGCTGAGTCTAACAGGGGAGAGGACTATGGCTACACCTTC
15	TRBV2	TRBJ2-1	few	TRBD2	CASTEGLAGGGEQFF	TGTGCCAGCACCGAGGGGCTAGCGGGAGGTGGCGAGCAGTTCTTC
15	TRBV5-1	TRBJ2-7	many	TRBD2	CASSLDGGRSYEQYF	TGCGCCAGCAGCTTGGATGGCGGGAGATCGTACGAGCAGTACTTC
15	TRBV6-5	TRBJ2-1	few	.	CASSYSGRSYNEQFF	TGTGCCAGCAGCTACTCAGGGCGGAGCTACAATGAGCAGTTCTTC
10	TRBV2	TRBJ2-2	few	.	CASSLGELFF	TGTGCCAGCAGTCTCGGGGAGCTGTTTTTT
15	TRBV9	TRBJ2-6	few	.	CASSVRSSGANVLTF	TGTGCCAGCAGCGTACGCAGCTCTGGGGCCAACGTCCTGACTTTC
14	TRBV20-1	TRBJ2-1	.	.	CSARSSVPYNEQFF	TGCAGTGCTAGGTCTAGCGTCCCTTACAATGAGCAGTTCTTC
16	TRBV4-2	TRBJ2-3	.	TRBD2	CASSQATSGLSDTQYF	TGTGCCAGCAGCCAAGCGACTAGCGGTCTGTCAGATACGCAGTATTTT
14	TRBV4-1	TRBJ2-3	few	.	CASSPYRRTDTQYF	TGCGCCAGCAGCCCTTATCGGCGCACAGATACGCAGTATTTT
16	TRBV7-3	TRBJ2-1	.	TRBD2	CASSLRLADIHNEQFF	TGTGCCAGCAGCTTAAGGCTAGCGGACATCCACAATGAGCAGTTCTTC
14	TRBV25-1	TRBJ2-2	few	.	CASSEYVGTGELFF	TGTGCCAGCAGTGAATACGTCGGGACCGGGGAGCTGTTTTTT
15	TRBV5-1	TRBJ1-5	.	TRBD1	CASSWDSDSNQPQHF	TGCGCCAGCAGCTGGGACAGCGATAGCAATCAGCCCCAGCATTTT
15	TRBV18	TRBJ2-5	few	.	CASSPLWVSAETQYF	TGTGCCAGCTCACCACTGTGGGTCAGCGCGGAGACCCAGTACTTC
14	TRBV7-2	TRBJ2-1	few	.	CASSLGSAGNEQFF	TGTGCCAGCAGCTTAGGTTCGGCGGGGAATGAGCAGTTCTTC
16	TRBV12-3/TRBV12-4	TRBJ1-4	.	.	CASSRKGITTNEKLFF	TGTGCCAGCAGCCGGAAGGGAATAACAACTAATGAAAAACTGTTTTTT
16	TRBV28	TRBJ1-6	.	TRBD1	CASSFPLQGFVSPLHF	TGTGCCAGCAGTTTTCCCCTACAGGGGTTCGTATCACCCCTCCACTTT
13	TRBV5-7	TRBJ2-7	.	.	CASSPTREREQYF	TGTGCCAGCAGCCCTACTCGTGAGAGGGAGCAGTACTTC
11	TRBV28	TRBJ1-1	.	.	CASSWRAIAFF	TGTGCCAGCAGTTGGAGGGCCATCGCTTTCTTT
12	TRBV29-1	TRBJ2-1	.	TRBD2	CSVGTSANEQFF	TGCAGCGTAGGTACTAGCGCCAATGAGCAGTTCTTC
16	TRBV24-1	TRBJ2-5	.	TRBD1	CATSDSGQGAWETQYF	TGTGCCACCAGTGATTCCGGACAGGGGGCTTGGGAGACCCAGTACTTC
14	TRBV3-1	TRBJ2-5	many	.	CASSQTQGQETQYF	TGTGCCAGCAGCCAAACACAGGGACAAGAGACCCAGTACTTC
14	TRBV19	TRBJ2-5	.	.	CASSTTGLVETQYF	TGTGCCAGTAGCACAACAGGGTTAGTGGAGACCCAGTACTTC
12	TRBV12-3/TRBV12-4	TRBJ2-4	many	.	CASSSRENIQYF	TGTGCCAGCAGTTCCCGGGAAAACATTCAGTACTTC
13	TRBV12-3/TRBV12-4	TRBJ2-2	.	.	CASSFRPAGELFF	TGTGCCAGCAGTTTTAGGCCCGCCGGGGAGCTGTTTTTT
14	TRBV5-5	TRBJ2-5	few	.	CASSFPERGETQYF	TGTGCCAGCAGCTTCCCTGAAAGGGGGGAGACCCAGTACTTC
14	TRBV5-1	TRBJ2-7	.	TRBD1	CASKDSGQGYEQYF	TGCGCCAGCAAGGATTCGGGACAGGGGTACGAGCAGTACTTC
13	TRBV7-2	TRBJ2-7	.	TRBD2	CASRASGVYEQYF	TGTGCCAGCAGGGCCAGCGGGGTGTACGAGCAGTACTTC
16	TRBV20-1	TRBJ2-3	.	.	CSVRGGRAVLTDTQYF	TGCAGTGTGAGGGGGGGGAGGGCCGTCCTCACAGATACGCAGTATTTT
13	TRBV20-1	TRBJ2-7	.	TRBD2	CSARASGSPEQYF	TGCAGTGCTAGAGCAAGCGGGAGTCCCGAGCAGTACTTC
19	TRBV3-1	TRBJ2-3	.	.	CASSQDRVMSATSTDTQYF	TGTGCCAGCAGCCAAGATCGGGTTATGAGCGCGACTAGCACAGATACGCAGTATTTT
18	TRBV4-2	TRBJ1-5	.	TRBD1	CASSRALTGGGGYQPQHF	TGTGCCAGCAGCCGCGCCCTCACAGGGGGAGGGGGCTATCAGCCCCAGCATTTT
19	TRBV21-1	TRBJ2-7	few	.	CASREFGGALRQRSYEQYF	TGTGCCAGCAGAGAATTCGGAGGGGCCCTTCGGCAGCGGTCCTACGAGCAGTACTTC
13	TRBV3-1	TRBJ1-5	few	.	CASSQGVEQPQHF	TGTGCCAGCAGCCAAGGAGTTGAACAGCCCCAGCATTTT
13	TRBV3-1	TRBJ1-2	many	.	CASSQANNYGYTF	TGTGCCAGCAGCCAAGCAAACAACTATGGCTACACCTTC
15	TRBV20-1	TRBJ2-1	few	TRBD2	CSAGTSVSSYNEQFF	TGCAGTGCTGGCACTAGCGTAAGCTCCTACAATGAGCAGTTCTTC
12	TRBV20-1	TRBJ1-2	.	.	CSASGRNYGYTF	TGCAGTGCTAGCGGCAGAAACTATGGCTACACCTTC
16	TRBV7-2	TRBJ1-6	.	TRBD1	CASSFSPQGAGSPLHF	TGTGCCAGCAGTTTTTCCCCACAGGGGGCGGGTTCACCCCTCCACTTT
13	TRBV3-1	TRBJ2-7	.	.	CASSQGLGGEQYF	TGTGCCAGCAGCCAAGGGTTAGGGGGCGAGCAGTACTTC
15	TRBV5-1	TRBJ2-3	once	.	CASSLIGMVEDTQYF	TGCGCCAGCAGCTTGATCGGGATGGTGGAAGATACGCAGTATTTT
16	TRBV28	TRBJ1-2	.	.	CASSLQRGGPSYGYTF	TGTGCCAGCAGTTTACAGAGAGGGGGGCCCAGTTACGGCTACACCTTC
15	TRBV6-2/TRBV6-3	TRBJ2-3	once	TRBD2	CASSYGGSPTDTQYF	TGTGCCAGCAGTTACGGCGGGAGCCCCACAGATACGCAGTATTTT
15	TRBV7-2	TRBJ2-1	.	.	CASNLTPGQTYEQFF	TGCGCCAGCAACTTGACACCGGGCCAAACGTACGAGCAGTTCTTC
16	TRBV4-2	TRBJ2-7	.	.	CASNQVSTGASYEQYF	TGTGCCAGCAACCAAGTTTCCACGGGAGCCTCCTACGAGCAGTACTTC
13	TRBV10-3	TRBJ2-7	.	TRBD2	CAIRELSGDEQYF	TGTGCCATCAGGGAGTTAAGCGGGGACGAGCAGTACTTC
14	TRBV4-2	TRBJ2-7	.	.	CASSTAGSSYEQYF	TGTGCCAGCAGCACGGCAGGGAGCTCCTACGAGCAGTACTTC
14	TRBV3-1	TRBJ2-7	once	.	CASSPWTNSYEQYF	TGTGCCAGCAGCCCCTGGACTAATTCTTACGAGCAGTACTTC
14	TRBV3-1	TRBJ1-2	.	.	CASRRGSANYGYTF	TGTGCCAGCAGACGAGGATCTGCTAACTATGGCTACACCTTC
14	TRBV28	TRBJ2-7	many	.	CASSPATVSYEQYF	TGTGCCAGCAGTCCCGCGACAGTCTCCTACGAGCAGTACTTC
13	TRBV28	TRBJ2-7	.	.	CASSTGVLYEQYF	TGTGCCAGCAGTACAGGAGTATTGTACGAGCAGTACTTC
15	TRBV28	TRBJ2-1	few	TRBD2	CASTLPGTSLNEQFF	TGTGCCAGCACCCTCCCCGGGACTAGTCTCAATGAGCAGTTCTTC
12	TRBV28	TRBJ2-7	few	.	CASSSTFYEQYF	TGTGCCAGCAGTTCTACCTTCTACGAGCAGTACTTC
14	TRBV2	TRBJ1-5	few	.	CASSRITGNQPQHF	TGTGCCAGCAGTCGGATCACTGGGAATCAGCCCCAGCATTTT